Listed below are T cell receptor beta chains from one sample, sequenced in a study of T cell repertoires in cytomegalovirus infection. TCRdb re-derived calls from the reads in MiXCR, one entry per CDR3 protein. The sample consists of around 450,000 distinct CDR3 sequences, approximately 33% of them appearing once. Sequencing input: PBMCs. These TCRs come from a human donor in good health (CMV status not recorded). Some clones in this sample may be carry-over from other donors' samples. Both conserved end residues are part of each CDR3. D genes are given only for firm matches. Not every row has a clone size; where given, it reads once, few, many or a size class.

>TRBJ1-4|TRBV6-2/TRBV6-3|-|-
TGTGCCAGCAGTTACTCCGGGGAGAATTCAACTAATGAAAAACTGTTTTTT
CASSYSGENSTNEKLFF
>TRBJ2-7|TRBV11-2|-|few
TGTGCCAGCAGCCCAAATCTCGGAGCCTACGAGCAGTACTTC
CASSPNLGAYEQYF
>TRBJ1-5|TRBV20-1|-|-
TGCAGTGCTAGCCCCGGCGGGGGCGCCAGTCGTGGTCAGCCCCAGCATTTT
CSASPGGGASRGQPQHF
>TRBJ1-1|TRBV4-1|-|few
TGCGCCAGCAGCCATTCGACTGACACTGAAGCTTTCTTT
CASSHSTDTEAFF
>TRBJ2-5|TRBV27|TRBD2|few
TGTGCCAGCAGTTTGTGGGGGACTAGCGGGACCCAGTACTTC
CASSLWGTSGTQYF
>TRBJ2-3|TRBV7-2|-|many
TGTGCCAGCAGCTTAGTGTTTTTAGTCGGAGATACGCAGTATTTT
CASSLVFLVGDTQYF
>TRBJ2-1|TRBV7-2|-|many
TGTGCCAGCACCACAGTTGAGGGAAGGGGTGAGCAGTTCTTC
CASTTVEGRGEQFF
>TRBJ2-1|TRBV5-6|-|few
TGTGCCAGCAGCCTCTTCAGGGGCCGGAATGAGCAGTTCTTC
CASSLFRGRNEQFF
>TRBJ2-1|TRBV12-3/TRBV12-4|-|many
TGTGCCAGCAGTCCCAAACCAGATGAGCAGTTCTTC
CASSPKPDEQFF
>TRBJ1-6|TRBV7-6|-|many
TGTGCCAGCAGCTTAATCAGGGAGGAATCACCCCTCCACTTT
CASSLIREESPLHF
>TRBJ2-7|TRBV10-3|-|many
TGTGCCATCAGTGAGGTCGGAGCAGTAAGGGGCCCACGCGAGCAGTACTTC
CAISEVGAVRGPREQYF
>TRBJ2-1|TRBV7-9|TRBD2|-
TGTGCCAGCAGCTTAGAAGCGGGGGGGCGGGGGGAGCAGTTCTTC
CASSLEAGGRGEQFF
>TRBJ1-6|TRBV12-3/TRBV12-4|-|few
TGTGCCAGCAGGACAGGCGGGAATTCACCCCTCCACTTT
CASRTGGNSPLHF
>TRBJ2-7|TRBV9|-|once
TGTGCCAGCAGCGTCCAAGCGGACTTCTACTACGAGCAGTACTTC
CASSVQADFYYEQYF
>TRBJ2-6|TRBV15|TRBD1|-
TGTGCCACCAGCGGCCGGGACAGGGGATTTCCTGGGGCCAACGTCCTGACTTTC
CATSGRDRGFPGANVLTF
>TRBJ2-1|TRBV11-2|-|few
TGTGCCAGCAGCTTAGAACCAGATTACAATGAGCAGTTCTTC
CASSLEPDYNEQFF
>TRBJ2-7|TRBV27|TRBD1|few
TGTGCCAGCAGTTGGACAGGGGACGACGAGCAGTACTTC
CASSWTGDDEQYF
>TRBJ2-7|TRBV7-8|-|many
TGTGCCAGCAGCTTTCGACAATTCTCCTACGAGCAGTACTTC
CASSFRQFSYEQYF
>TRBJ1-2|TRBV29-1|-|once
TGCAGCGTTGGGGCAACAGAGAATGGCTACACCTTC
CSVGATENGYTF
>TRBJ2-1|TRBV20-1|TRBD2|few
TGCAGTGCTAGAGATTTGCGGGGGGGACTCTACAATGAGCAGTTCTTC
CSARDLRGGLYNEQFF
>TRBJ1-1|TRBV7-2|TRBD1|few
TGTGCCAGCAGCTTAGAGGGGGGACAGGGAGGTTTTCGGGCGAACACTGAAGCTTTCTTT
CASSLEGGQGGFRANTEAFF
>TRBJ1-2|TRBV11-2|-|-
TGTGCCAGCAGCTTAGAATTGAGGGACTATGGCTACACCTTC
CASSLELRDYGYTF
>TRBJ2-1|TRBV7-3|-|many
TGTGCCAGCAGCGGGGGAATTTCGAATGAGCAGTTCTTC
CASSGGISNEQFF
>TRBJ1-5|TRBV6-5|TRBD1|few
TGTGCCAGCAGGAAGGGCAGGGGGCGGTGGGACGACAATCAGCCCCAGCATTTT
CASRKGRGRWDDNQPQHF
>TRBJ1-1|TRBV11-2|TRBD1|-
TGTGCCAGCAGCCAGAGGACAGGGGAGACTGAAGCTTTCTTT
CASSQRTGETEAFF
>TRBJ1-5|TRBV7-9|-|many
TGTGCCAGCAGCTTAGGGGGGACACCCGGACGTATGCATTTT
CASSLGGTPGRMHF
>TRBJ2-3|TRBV6-4|TRBD2|-
TGTGCCAGCAGTATGGAGCGGGGGAACACAGATACGCAGTATTTT
CASSMERGNTDTQYF
>TRBJ2-5|TRBV5-1|-|-
TGCGCCAGCAGCTTCCCAGGGGTCGAAGAGACCCAGTACTTC
CASSFPGVEETQYF
>TRBJ2-7|TRBV24-1|TRBD1|few
TGTGCCACCAGTGATGCAACGACAGGGGGGTTGGACGAGCAGTACTTC
CATSDATTGGLDEQYF
>TRBJ2-7|TRBV6-2/TRBV6-3|-|-
TGTGCCAGCAGTTACCCCCCCGCGGGGAACTACGAGCAGTACTTC
CASSYPPAGNYEQYF
>TRBJ2-7|TRBV7-2|-|few
TGTGCCAGCAGCTCCCAGGAGATTAGCGAGCAGTACTTC
CASSSQEISEQYF
>TRBJ2-3|TRBV29-1|TRBD2|few
TGCAGCCTACGGGGAAGCGGGGCCTTCGATACGCAGTATTTT
CSLRGSGAFDTQYF
>TRBJ2-1|TRBV6-5|-|-
TGTGCCAGCAGTTACTCGAATGGGGTCGATGAGCAGTTCTTC
CASSYSNGVDEQFF
>TRBJ2-6|TRBV6-1|TRBD1|-
TGTGCCACGACAGGGATTGAAGGGGCCAACGTCCTGACTTTC
CATTGIEGANVLTF
>TRBJ1-4|TRBV2|TRBD1|-
TGTGCCAGCACCTTGACAGGGGAAGCTGAAAAACTGTTTTTT
CASTLTGEAEKLFF
>TRBJ2-5|TRBV6-6|-|-
TGTGCCAGCAGACAGACACAAGAGACCCAGTACTTC
CASRQTQETQYF
>TRBJ2-5|TRBV7-2|-|many
TGTGCCAGCACCACGAGACATAGCGGCGGAGGAGAGACCCAGTACTTC
CASTTRHSGGGETQYF
>TRBJ2-3|TRBV20-1|-|few
TGCAGTGCCCCGGGAATGGCCAGCGGGACAGATACGCAGTATTTT
CSAPGMASGTDTQYF
>TRBJ2-1|TRBV5-1|TRBD2|-
TGCGCCAGCAGCCCCGCGGCACTAGCGGGGGGATTATGGAATGAGCAGTTCTTC
CASSPAALAGGLWNEQFF
>TRBJ2-1|TRBV11-1|-|-
TGTGCCAGCAGCTTTTTGGGCAGCGGATCAGGCGAGCAGTTCTTC
CASSFLGSGSGEQFF
>TRBJ1-4|TRBV11-2|-|-
TGTGCCAGCAGCTTCGTAACAGGGCTGACTAATGAAAAACTGTTTTTT
CASSFVTGLTNEKLFF
>TRBJ2-1|TRBV19|TRBD2|-
TGTGCCAGTAGTAGCTCGGGACTAGCGGGGGGCTGGCAGTTCTTC
CASSSSGLAGGWQFF
>TRBJ2-7|TRBV2|-|many
TGTGCCAGCAGTGACCGGACCAGCGGCTCCTACGAGCAGTACTTC
CASSDRTSGSYEQYF
>TRBJ1-2|TRBV28|TRBD1|-
TGTGCCAGCAGCCAGGGGGGGGATGGCTACACCTTC
CASSQGGDGYTF
>TRBJ2-3|TRBV20-1|TRBD2|-
TGCAGTGCTGGGAGACTAGCGGGGGGCACAGATACGCAGTATTTT
CSAGRLAGGTDTQYF
>TRBJ2-7|TRBV7-2|-|-
TGTGCCAGCAGCCCCCTTGGTATCGGATACGAGCAGTCCTTC
CASSPLGIGYEQSF